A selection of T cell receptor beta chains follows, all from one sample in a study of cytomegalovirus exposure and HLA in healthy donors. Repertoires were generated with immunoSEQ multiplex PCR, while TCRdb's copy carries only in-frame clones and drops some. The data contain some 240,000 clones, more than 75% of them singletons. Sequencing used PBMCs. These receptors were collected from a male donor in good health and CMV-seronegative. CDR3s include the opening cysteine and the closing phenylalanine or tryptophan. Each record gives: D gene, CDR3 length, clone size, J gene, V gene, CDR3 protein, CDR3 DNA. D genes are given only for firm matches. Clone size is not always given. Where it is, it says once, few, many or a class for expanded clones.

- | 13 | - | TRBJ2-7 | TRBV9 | CASGADRSYEQYF | TGTGCCAGCGGGGCGGACAGATCCTACGAGCAGTACTTC
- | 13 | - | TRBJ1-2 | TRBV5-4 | CASSLDGNYGYTF | TGTGCCAGCAGCTTGGACGGGAACTATGGCTACACCTTC
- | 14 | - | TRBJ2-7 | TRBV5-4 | CASSLRDSPGEQYF | TGTGCCAGCAGCTTAAGGGACTCCCCTGGGGAGCAGTACTTC
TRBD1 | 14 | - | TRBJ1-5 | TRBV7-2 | CASSWDSSYQPQHF | TGTGCCAGCAGCTGGGACAGTTCGTATCAGCCCCAGCATTTT
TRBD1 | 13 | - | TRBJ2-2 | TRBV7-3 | CASTGTVTGELFF | TGTGCCAGCACCGGGACAGTAACGGGGGAGCTGTTTTTT
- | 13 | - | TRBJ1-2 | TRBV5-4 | CASSLDRDYGYTF | TGTGCCAGCAGCTTGGACAGGGACTATGGCTACACCTTC
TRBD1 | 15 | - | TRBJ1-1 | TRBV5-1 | CASSLEGTGRVEAFF | TGCGCCAGCAGCTTGGAAGGGACAGGTCGGGTTGAAGCTTTCTTT
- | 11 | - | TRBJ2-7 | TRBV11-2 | CASSLVSTKYF | TGTGCCAGCAGCTTAGTGAGCACTAAGTACTTC
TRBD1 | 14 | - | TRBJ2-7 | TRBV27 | CASSPRTGTREQYF | TGTGCCAGCAGTCCACGGACAGGTACGCGCGAGCAGTACTTC
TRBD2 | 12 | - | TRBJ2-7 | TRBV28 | CSWSSGRDEQYF | TGTTCCTGGAGTAGCGGGAGAGACGAGCAGTACTTC
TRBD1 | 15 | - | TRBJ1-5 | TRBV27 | CASSGRGQGVQPQHF | TGTGCCAGCAGTGGTCGAGGACAGGGGGTTCAGCCCCAGCATTTT
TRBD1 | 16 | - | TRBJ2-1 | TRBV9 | CASSVGNRGQYNEQFF | TGTGCCAGCAGCGTAGGCAACAGGGGGCAATACAATGAGCAGTTCTTC
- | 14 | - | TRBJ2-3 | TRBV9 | CASSVGQNTDTQYF | TGTGCCAGCAGCGTAGGGCAGAACACAGATACGCAGTATTTT
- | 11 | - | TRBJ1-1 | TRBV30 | CAWSFRAEAFF | TGTGCCTGGAGCTTTCGGGCTGAAGCTTTCTTT
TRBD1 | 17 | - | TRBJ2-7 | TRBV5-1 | CASSLVIFGTGPPEQYF | TGCGCCAGCAGCTTGGTAATTTTCGGGACAGGGCCACCCGAGCAGTACTTC
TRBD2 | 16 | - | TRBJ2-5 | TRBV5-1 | CASSLKLGLAVETQYF | TGCGCCAGCAGCTTAAAGCTTGGACTAGCGGTAGAGACCCAGTACTTC
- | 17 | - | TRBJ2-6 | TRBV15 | CATSRDLDSSGANVLTF | TGTGCCACCAGCAGAGATCTCGATAGCTCTGGGGCCAACGTCCTGACTTTC
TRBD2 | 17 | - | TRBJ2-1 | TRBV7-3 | CASSPWTSGRAGREQFF | TGTGCCAGCAGCCCCTGGACTAGCGGGAGGGCCGGTCGTGAGCAGTTCTTC
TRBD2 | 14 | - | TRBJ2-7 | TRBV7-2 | CASSLGSGRQEQYF | TGTGCCAGCAGCTTAGGGAGCGGGAGACAGGAGCAGTACTTC
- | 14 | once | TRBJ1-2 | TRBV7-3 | CASSPAGGSYGYTF | TGTGCCAGCAGCCCCGCCGGGGGGTCCTATGGCTACACCTTC
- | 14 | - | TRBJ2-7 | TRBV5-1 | CASRPGLDIYEQYF | TGCGCCAGCAGACCGGGACTGGATATCTACGAGCAGTACTTC
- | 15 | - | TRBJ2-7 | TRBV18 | CASSPKAGATYEQYF | TGTGCCAGCTCACCAAAAGCGGGTGCAACCTACGAGCAGTACTTC
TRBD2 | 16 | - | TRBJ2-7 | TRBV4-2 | CASSQEGTSGSYEQYF | TGTGCCAGCAGCCAAGAAGGGACTAGCGGGAGTTACGAGCAGTACTTC
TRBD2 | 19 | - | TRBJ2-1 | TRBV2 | CASSVSGTSGRVQNNEQFF | TGTGCCAGCAGTGTATCCGGGACTAGCGGGAGGGTGCAGAACAATGAGCAGTTCTTC
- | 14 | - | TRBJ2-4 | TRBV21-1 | CASSFKLAKNIQYF | TGTGCCAGCAGCTTTAAGCTAGCCAAAAACATTCAGTACTTC
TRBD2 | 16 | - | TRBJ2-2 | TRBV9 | CASSVESGRAPGELFF | TGTGCCAGCAGCGTAGAGAGCGGGAGGGCCCCCGGGGAGCTGTTTTTT
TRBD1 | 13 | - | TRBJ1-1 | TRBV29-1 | CSVIGTGELEAFF | TGCAGCGTCATTGGGACAGGGGAATTAGAAGCTTTCTTT
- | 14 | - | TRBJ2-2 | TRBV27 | CASSYEVLSGELFF | TGTGCCAGCAGTTACGAGGTTTTGTCCGGGGAGCTGTTTTTT
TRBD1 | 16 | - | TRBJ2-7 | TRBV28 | CASSAPAGTGADEQYF | TGTGCCAGCAGTGCCCCCGCTGGGACAGGGGCCGACGAGCAGTACTTC
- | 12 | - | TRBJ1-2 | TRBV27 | CASSWAGEGYTF | TGTGCCAGCAGTTGGGCAGGGGAGGGCTACACCTTC
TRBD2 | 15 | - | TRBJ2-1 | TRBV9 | CASSVVASGSDEQFF | TGTGCCAGCAGCGTAGTGGCTAGCGGGAGCGATGAGCAGTTCTTC
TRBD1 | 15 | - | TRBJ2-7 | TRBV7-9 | CASSLAGDSSYEQYF | TGTGCCAGCAGCTTAGCTGGGGACAGCTCCTACGAGCAGTACTTC
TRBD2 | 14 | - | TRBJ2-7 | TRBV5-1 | CASQTSGNSYEQYF | TGCGCCAGCCAGACTAGCGGGAACTCCTACGAGCAGTACTTC
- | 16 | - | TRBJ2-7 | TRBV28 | CASSPIYRASSYEQYF | TGTGCCAGCAGTCCAATCTACAGGGCCTCCTCCTACGAGCAGTACTTC
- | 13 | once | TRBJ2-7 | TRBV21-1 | CASIQGSDHEQYF | TGTGCCAGCATACAGGGTTCGGACCACGAGCAGTACTTC
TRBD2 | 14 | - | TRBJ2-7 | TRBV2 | CASTSGTSDYEQYF | TGTGCCAGCACCTCCGGGACTAGCGACTACGAGCAGTACTTC
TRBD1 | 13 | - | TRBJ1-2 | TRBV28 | CASSSTGDYGYTF | TGTGCCAGCAGTTCGACAGGGGACTATGGCTACACCTTC
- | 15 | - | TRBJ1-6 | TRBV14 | CASSQVGGRGSPLHF | TGTGCCAGCAGCCAAGTGGGAGGCCGAGGTTCACCCCTCCACTTT
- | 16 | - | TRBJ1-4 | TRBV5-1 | CASSRDEGHSNEKLFF | TGCGCCAGCAGTCGGGACGAGGGACACAGTAATGAAAAACTGTTTTTT
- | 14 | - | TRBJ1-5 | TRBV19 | CASTVGGGHQPQHF | TGTGCCAGTACCGTGGGGGGGGGCCATCAGCCCCAGCATTTT
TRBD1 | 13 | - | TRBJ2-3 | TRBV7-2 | CASIRRGQDTQYF | TGTGCCAGCATCAGAAGGGGGCAAGATACGCAGTATTTT
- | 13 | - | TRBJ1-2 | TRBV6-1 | CASRGTGRDGYTF | TGTGCCAGCCGAGGAACAGGGAGGGATGGCTACACCTTC
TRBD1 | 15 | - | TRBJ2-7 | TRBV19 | CASSIGTGITYEQYF | TGTGCCAGTAGTATCGGGACAGGGATTACCTACGAGCAGTACTTC
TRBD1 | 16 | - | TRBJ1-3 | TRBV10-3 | CAISEGTVYSGNTIYF | TGTGCCATCAGTGAAGGGACAGTTTACTCTGGAAACACCATATATTTT
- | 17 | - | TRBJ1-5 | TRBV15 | CATSRDHLAGSNQPQHF | TGTGCCACCAGCAGAGATCATTTAGCTGGTAGCAATCAGCCCCAGCATTTT
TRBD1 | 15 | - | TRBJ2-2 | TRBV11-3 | CASSLVTGATGELFF | TGTGCCAGCAGCTTAGTAACAGGGGCAACGGGGGAGCTGTTTTTT
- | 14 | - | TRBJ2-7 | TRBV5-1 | CASSLVAGAHEQYF | TGCGCCAGCAGCTTGGTGGCAGGGGCCCACGAGCAGTACTTC
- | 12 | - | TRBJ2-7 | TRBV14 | CASSQTFYEQYF | TGTGCCAGCAGCCAAACATTCTACGAGCAGTACTTC
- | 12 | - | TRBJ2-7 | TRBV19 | CASSMGGDEQYF | TGTGCCAGTAGTATGGGGGGAGACGAGCAGTACTTC
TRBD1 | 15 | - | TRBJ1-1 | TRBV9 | CASSGGQGRNTEAFF | TGTGCCAGCAGCGGTGGACAGGGCCGCAACACTGAAGCTTTCTTT
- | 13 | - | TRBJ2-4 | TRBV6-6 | CASSYSFENIQYF | TGTGCCAGCAGTTACTCTTTTGAGAACATTCAGTACTTC
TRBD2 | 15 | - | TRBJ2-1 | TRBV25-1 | CASSDPRTSGHEQFF | TGTGCCAGCAGTGACCCCCGGACTAGCGGGCATGAGCAGTTCTTC
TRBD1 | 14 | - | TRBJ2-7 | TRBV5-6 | CASSPRDRSYEQYF | TGTGCCAGCAGCCCTCGGGACAGATCCTACGAGCAGTACTTC
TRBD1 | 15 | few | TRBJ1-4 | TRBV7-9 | CSSSTGQGGNEKLFF | TGTTCCAGCAGCACAGGACAGGGGGGTAATGAAAAACTGTTTTTT
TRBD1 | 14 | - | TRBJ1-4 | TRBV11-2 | CASSFGQGNEKLFF | TGTGCCAGCAGCTTCGGACAGGGGAACGAAAAACTGTTTTTT